A selection of T cell receptor beta chains follows, all from one sample in a study of read filtering for tumor transcriptome and immune sequencing. TCRdb used MiXCR to reprocess the reads, holding one entry per CDR3 protein. The data contain about 50,000 distinct CDR3 sequences, around 19% of them singletons. The sequenced sample consisted of a population of CD138-negative cells sorted from bone marrow. These receptors were obtained from a donor at least 40 years old with multiple myeloma. The CDR3 runs from the conserved cysteine through the conserved F or W. The D gene is left open where the match is weak. Expanded clones get a size class; other rows say once, few or many, or leave the size out.

>TRBV15|-|few|TRBJ2-2
TGTGCCACCAGCACCCCCCCCTGGGTTAGTTCCACCGGGGAGCTGTTTTTT
CATSTPPWVSSTGELFF
>TRBV28|-|-|TRBJ2-1
TGTGCCAGCAGTTTACCCCTCTATAGCCATGAGCAGTTCTTC
CASSLPLYSHEQFF
>TRBV10-2|TRBD2|-|TRBJ2-3
TGCGCCAGCAGTGAAGGGACTAGATTTAGCACAGATACGCAGTATTTT
CASSEGTRFSTDTQYF
>TRBV7-9|-|many|TRBJ2-3
TGTGCCAGCAGCCACGGGGGGCGGTATGAAGATACGCAGTATTTT
CASSHGGRYEDTQYF
>TRBV20-1|-|many|TRBJ2-1
TGCAGTGCTCCGACAGTCTACAATGAGCAGTTCTTC
CSAPTVYNEQFF
>TRBV5-1|-|few|TRBJ2-5
TGCGCCAGCAGCTTAAAAGAGACCCAGTACTTC
CASSLKETQYF
>TRBV28|-|-|TRBJ2-1
TGTGCCAGCGAGAAGCGGGGCAGGGGGTACAATGAGCAGTTCTTC
CASEKRGRGYNEQFF
>TRBV6-5|TRBD1|many|TRBJ2-1
TGTGCCAGCAGTGCTCCTACCGGGACAGGAGCCTACAATGAGCAGTTCTTC
CASSAPTGTGAYNEQFF
>TRBV14|TRBD2|few|TRBJ2-3
TGTGCCAGCAGCCCGAAGAGACTAGCGGGAGGGCCAGGATCGTACTCCCCCACAGATACGCAGTATTTT
CASSPKRLAGGPGSYSPTDTQYF
>TRBV7-3|TRBD2|-|TRBJ2-3
TGTGCCAGCAGCCCAGGGACTACCGGGAGCACAGATACGCAGTATTTT
CASSPGTTGSTDTQYF
>TRBV12-5|-|many|TRBJ1-1
TGTGCTAGTGGCGCTGCCGGGACTACGAACACTGAAGCTTTCTTT
CASGAAGTTNTEAFF
>TRBV12-5|-|many|TRBJ2-1
TGTGCTAGTGGTTTGGAAGGCGAGCAGTTCTTC
CASGLEGEQFF
>TRBV11-3|-|many|TRBJ2-7
TGTGCCAGCAGCGCCAGGACAGACGGCGAGCAGTACTTC
CASSARTDGEQYF
>TRBV19|-|-|TRBJ1-5
TGTGCCAGTAGTAGGGATATTAGCAATCAGCCCCAGCATTTT
CASSRDISNQPQHF
>TRBV5-1|TRBD1|few|TRBJ2-7
TGCGCCAGCAGCCCCAGGGGGCATTACGAGCAGTACTTC
CASSPRGHYEQYF
>TRBV10-3|-|many|TRBJ2-5
TGTGCCATCGGGGAGACAGAAGAGACCCAGTACTTC
CAIGETEETQYF
>TRBV7-2|TRBD2|many|TRBJ2-1
TGTGCCAGCAGCTCCGGGACTAGCGGCTACAATGAGCAGTTCTTC
CASSSGTSGYNEQFF
>TRBV7-9|-|many|TRBJ2-3
TGTGCCAGCAGCTTCTCGACAGGAGGAACAGATACGCAGTATTTT
CASSFSTGGTDTQYF
>TRBV24-1|-|many|TRBJ2-1
TGTGCCACCAGTGGAGACAAGGGTAATGAGCAGTTCTTC
CATSGDKGNEQFF
>TRBV6-1|-|many|TRBJ2-2
TGTGCCAGCACCAACCCGAACACCGGGGAGCTGTTTTTT
CASTNPNTGELFF
>TRBV29-1|TRBD1|many|TRBJ1-1
TGCAGCGTTTGTCCCGGGACAGGGACTGAAGCTTTCTTT
CSVCPGTGTEAFF
>TRBV20-1|TRBD1|-|TRBJ2-2
TGCAGTGCCCAGGACAGGGGCGGCACCGGGGAGCTGTTTTTT
CSAQDRGGTGELFF
>TRBV20-1|TRBD1|many|TRBJ2-7
TGCAGTGCTAGGACAGGGGATTTGAGTTACGAGCAGTACTTC
CSARTGDLSYEQYF
>TRBV10-3|-|many|TRBJ2-3
TGTGCCATCAGTGAGGGCAGAAGCACAGATACGCAGTATTTT
CAISEGRSTDTQYF
>TRBV27|-|many|TRBJ2-3
TGTGCCAGCAGTTTAAAAACTAGACCCACAGATACGCAGTATTTT
CASSLKTRPTDTQYF
>TRBV7-2|TRBD2|few|TRBJ2-3
TGTGCCAGCAGCTTGGGACTAGCTTTGGATACGCAGTATTTT
CASSLGLALDTQYF
>TRBV29-1|-|many|TRBJ2-1
TGCAGCGTTGAAGGTCCAGGCGATGAGCAGTTCTTC
CSVEGPGDEQFF
>TRBV7-9|-|many|TRBJ1-1
TGTGCCAGCAGCGAGGCCAGGAACACTGAAGCTTTCTTT
CASSEARNTEAFF
>TRBV4-1|TRBD2|many|TRBJ2-1
TGCGCCAGCAGCTACGGACTAGCGGGACTAGGTGAGCAGTTCTTC
CASSYGLAGLGEQFF